These T cell receptor beta chains were read from a single sample in a study of PD-L1 blockade in urothelial cancer. The repertoire was sequenced with immunoSEQ multiplex PCR; TCRdb's copy has only in-frame clones and lacks some. The sample consists of about 48,000 clones, 80% to 90% of them appearing once. The material was PBMCs, obtained around atezolizumab (anti-PD-L1) treatment. These receptors came from a man between 65 and 85 years old with urothelial cancer. Each CDR3 is given without its conserved first and last residue. The size of a clone is reported for some rows only, either as once, few or many, or as a class for expanded clones.

abundance	v_gene	j_gene	CDR3aa
NA	TRBV6-5	TRBJ2-3	ASSYPGLTDTQY
once	TRBV19	TRBJ1-1	ASSEGRETEAF
NA	TRBV7-3	TRBJ2-3	ASSPLGTSTDTQY
NA	TRBV29-1	TRBJ2-3	SVKSSTDTQY
NA	TRBV19	TRBJ1-5	ASSPTGGNQPQH
NA	TRBV1	TRBJ2-7	TSSTSGGTYEQY
NA	TRBV29-1	TRBJ2-3	SAPTGADYTDTQY
once	TRBV30	TRBJ2-7	AWSLPPAGGGEEQY
NA	TRBV28	TRBJ1-2	ASSLFADNYGYT
NA	TRBV7-3	TRBJ2-2	ATREASGGELF
NA	TRBV28	TRBJ1-1	ASSLGGREDTEAF
NA	TRBV14	TRBJ2-6	ASSPGQGISAGANVLT
few	TRBV21-1	TRBJ2-7	ASSKSSQGVEQY
NA	TRBV5-1	TRBJ2-7	ASSLGGTGAEQY
many	TRBV2	TRBJ2-7	ASSEGWALRN
NA	TRBV4-2	TRBJ2-7	ASSREGGYEQY
medium-sized	TRBV5-4	TRBJ2-3	ASRSALAGATTDTQY
NA	TRBV28	TRBJ1-5	ASSLYRTDNQPQH
NA	TRBV6-1	TRBJ2-1	ASSELAGSSSYNEQF
NA	TRBV11-3	TRBJ2-3	ASSLMAGRGTDTQY
NA	TRBV11-2	TRBJ2-5	ASSFTRGQETQY
NA	TRBV11-3	TRBJ2-7	ASSLDHLGTGNNEQY
NA	TRBV28	TRBJ2-3	ASSILQGAMGTDTQY
NA	TRBV7-9	TRBJ1-5	ASSLGGQYNQPQH
NA	TRBV6-6	TRBJ2-7	ASSRDRRNEQY
NA	TRBV2	TRBJ1-4	ASRSNEKLF
NA	TRBV10-3	TRBJ1-5	AISGTGRERSNQPQH
NA	TRBV5-1	TRBJ2-1	ASSIDYTGYNEQF
NA	TRBV6-5	TRBJ2-1	ASSYSGQGNNEQF
NA	TRBV18	TRBJ1-4	ASSRGGESEKLF
NA	TRBV4-1	TRBJ2-1	ASSQDRLAATGNEQF
NA	TRBV7-2	TRBJ2-1	ASSTQGENLHEQF
NA	TRBV5-4	TRBJ2-3	ASSFKNRVEDTQY
NA	TRBV5-1	TRBJ1-1	ASSLAHDGDEAF
NA	TRBV2	TRBJ2-4	ASNRDRLAKNIQY
few	TRBV19	TRBJ2-2	ASSLAGAVTGELF